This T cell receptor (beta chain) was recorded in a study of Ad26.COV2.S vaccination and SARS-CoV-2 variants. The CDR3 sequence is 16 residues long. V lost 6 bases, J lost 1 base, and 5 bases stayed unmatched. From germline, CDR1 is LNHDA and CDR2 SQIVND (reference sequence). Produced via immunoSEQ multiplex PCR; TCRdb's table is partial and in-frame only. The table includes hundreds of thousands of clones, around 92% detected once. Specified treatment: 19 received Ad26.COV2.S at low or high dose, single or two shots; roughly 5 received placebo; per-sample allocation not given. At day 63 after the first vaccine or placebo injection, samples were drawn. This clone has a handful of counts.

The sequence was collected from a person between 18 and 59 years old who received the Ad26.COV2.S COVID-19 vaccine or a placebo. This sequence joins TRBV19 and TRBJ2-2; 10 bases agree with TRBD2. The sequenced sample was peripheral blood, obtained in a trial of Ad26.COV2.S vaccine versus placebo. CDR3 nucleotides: TGTGCCAGTAGAAGTCGACTAGCGGGGAACACCGGGGAGCTGTTTTTT. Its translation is CASRSRLAGNTGELFF. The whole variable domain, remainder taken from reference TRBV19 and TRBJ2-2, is DGGITQSPKYLFRKEGQNVTLSCEQNLNHDAMYWYRQDPGQGLRLIYYSQIVNDFQKGDIAEGYSVSREKKESFPLTVTSAQKNPTAFYLCASRSRLAGNTGELFFGEGSRLTVL.